This is a list of T cell receptor beta chains from one sample in a study of spatial heterogeneity in lung cancer. One entry per CDR3 protein, called by TCRdb with MiXCR from the 5' RACE reads. The sample records 48,000 or so distinct CDR3 sequences, over 4.5% being singletons. The sequencing used PBMCs, collected at surgery. The receptor source for this set is a male donor with early-stage non-small cell lung cancer. The CDR3 runs from the conserved cysteine through the conserved F or W. A D gene is named only where the DNA matches it firmly. Rows give clone size only sometimes, using once, few, many, or a class for an expanded clone.

v_call,d_call,clone_size,j_call,cdr3_nt,cdr3_aa
TRBV28,.,many,TRBJ1-4,TGTGCCAGCAGGAAAGGGGGAGGAGGTAATGAAAAACTGTTTTTT,CASRKGGGGNEKLFF
TRBV20-1,TRBD1,many,TRBJ1-6,TGCAGTGTCCAGGGGGGAAATTCACCCCTCCACTTT,CSVQGGNSPLHF
TRBV7-2,.,many,TRBJ1-3,TGTGCCAGCAGCTTCCGCAGGGTCTCTGGAAACACCATATATTTT,CASSFRRVSGNTIYF
TRBV7-2,.,many,TRBJ1-4,TGTGCCAGCAGCTTAGAACCTAATGAAAAACTGTTTTTT,CASSLEPNEKLFF
TRBV29-1,TRBD2,medium-sized,TRBJ2-3,TGCAGCGTTGCCCCGACTAGCGGGAGAACAGATACGCAGTATTTT,CSVAPTSGRTDTQYF
TRBV11-2,.,many,TRBJ2-1,TGTGCCAGCAGCTTAAGAGGAAGTCAGCTTTCCTACAATGAGCAGTTCTTC,CASSLRGSQLSYNEQFF
TRBV2,.,many,TRBJ1-5,TGTGCCAGCAGTGGAGGGTTGGGCAATCAGCCCCAGCATTTT,CASSGGLGNQPQHF
TRBV18,.,many,TRBJ1-4,TGTGCCAGCTCACCTGATTTGGGACGGATGAATGAAAAACTGTTTTTT,CASSPDLGRMNEKLFF
TRBV6-6,.,many,TRBJ2-7,TGTGCCAGCAGACCTGGGAGTGGGCAGGGCGCGTACGAGCAGTACTTC,CASRPGSGQGAYEQYF
TRBV7-9,.,many,TRBJ1-1,TGTGCCAGCAGCCTTAGGGGGGATACTGAAGCTTTCTTT,CASSLRGDTEAFF
TRBV20-1,.,.,TRBJ2-5,TGCAGTGCTAAAGACTTCCCGGGGACCCAGTACTTC,CSAKDFPGTQYF
TRBV27,TRBD2,many,TRBJ2-7,TGTGCCAGCAGTTACTCAACGGGGACTAGCGCCGAGCAGTACTTC,CASSYSTGTSAEQYF
TRBV5-4,TRBD1,many,TRBJ2-5,TGTGCCAGCAGCTTGGCTTACAGGGGACAAGAGACCCAGTACTTC,CASSLAYRGQETQYF
TRBV12-3/TRBV12-4,TRBD2,many,TRBJ2-2,TGTGCCAGCAGAACTAGCGGGAGGGCCGGGGAGCTGTTTTTT,CASRTSGRAGELFF
TRBV20-1,TRBD2,many,TRBJ2-3,TGCAGTCTCAGCGGGAGGAGCACAGATACGCAGTATTTT,CSLSGRSTDTQYF
TRBV4-3,TRBD2,many,TRBJ2-5,TGCGCCAGCAGCCAAACTAGCGGGAGGGAGACCCAGTACTTC,CASSQTSGRETQYF
TRBV12-3/TRBV12-4,TRBD2,few,TRBJ2-2,TGTGCCAGCAGTCCTAGCGGGCGCACCGGGGAGCTGTTTTTT,CASSPSGRTGELFF
TRBV2,.,many,TRBJ1-1,TGTGCCAGCAGCGGCCAGGGCAACACTGAAGCTTTCTTT,CASSGQGNTEAFF
TRBV7-3,TRBD2,many,TRBJ2-3,TGTGCCAGCAGACTAGTGGGGTTAGCGGGAGGGAGAGATACGCAGTATTTT,CASRLVGLAGGRDTQYF
TRBV2,TRBD1,many,TRBJ2-7,TGTGCCAGCGGAGAACAGGGGGGCTACGAGCAGTACTTC,CASGEQGGYEQYF
TRBV4-1,.,.,TRBJ2-5,TGCGCCAGCAGCCAAAAGTTAAGCCCCCACGGCCAAGAGACCCAGTACTTC,CASSQKLSPHGQETQYF
TRBV20-1,.,many,TRBJ1-6,TGCAGTGTTAGGACGGCAGATAATTCACCCCTCCACTTT,CSVRTADNSPLHF
TRBV7-3,.,many,TRBJ2-2,TGTGCCAGCAGCTTAAATCGGGGGACCGGGGAGCTGTTTTTT,CASSLNRGTGELFF
TRBV21-1,.,many,TRBJ2-4,TGTGCCAGCAGCAAACCCGCGACAGGCTACTTAGCCAAAAACATTCAGTACTTC,CASSKPATGYLAKNIQYF
TRBV7-3,TRBD1,few,TRBJ2-7,TGTGCCAGCAGCTTATACCCACAGGGGTACGGGCAGTACTTC,CASSLYPQGYGQYF
TRBV7-9,.,many,TRBJ1-4,TGTGCCAGCAGCAAAGGGATCGCAGCCGTTGGGTACTTGATCGGAGAACTGTTTTTT,CASSKGIAAVGYLIGELFF
TRBV5-4,TRBD1,many,TRBJ2-5,TGTGCCAGCAGCGAGGGACAGGGGGGAGAGACCCAGTACTTC,CASSEGQGGETQYF
TRBV29-1,TRBD1,.,TRBJ2-7,TGCAGCGGTACAGGGGCCAGCTCCTACGAGCAGTACTTC,CSGTGASSYEQYF
TRBV2,.,many,TRBJ1-4,TGTGCCAGCAGTCCAATCGCAACTAATGAAAAACTGTTTTTT,CASSPIATNEKLFF
TRBV30,.,few,TRBJ1-1,TGTGCCTGGAGTGTAGACCCGAACACTGAAGCTTTCTTT,CAWSVDPNTEAFF
TRBV10-1,.,many,TRBJ2-1,TGCGCCAGCAGTGAGTACAATGAGCAGTTCTTC,CASSEYNEQFF
TRBV11-2,.,many,TRBJ2-2,TGTGCCAGCAGCTCCCCGAGGCCCGGGGACACCGGGGAGCTGTTTTTT,CASSSPRPGDTGELFF
TRBV5-4,.,many,TRBJ2-2,TGTGCCAGCAGCTTTTACCCACCTTTACAGGGCACCGGGGAGCTGTTTTTT,CASSFYPPLQGTGELFF
TRBV12-5,TRBD2,many,TRBJ2-3,TGTGCTAGTGGTGTGGAATGGACTAGCGGAGATCGGTTTGGCACAGATACGCAGTATTTT,CASGVEWTSGDRFGTDTQYF
TRBV24-1,.,many,TRBJ2-1,TGTGCCACCAGTGAGTCGGGACCTAGGAATGAGCAGTTCTTC,CATSESGPRNEQFF
TRBV28,TRBD1,many,TRBJ2-7,TGTGCCAGCAGAACCGGTGACAGGGTTTACGAGCAGTACTTC,CASRTGDRVYEQYF
TRBV5-8,TRBD1,.,TRBJ1-5,TGTGCCAGCAGCTCAACCGACAGGGTCCAGCCCCAGCATTTT,CASSSTDRVQPQHF
TRBV6-6,.,many,TRBJ2-1,TGTGCCAGCAGACCGAGCTCCTACAATGAGCAGTTCTTC,CASRPSSYNEQFF
TRBV7-2,TRBD2,many,TRBJ2-7,TGTGCCAGCAGTCCACCGGGGGGTTCCCCCTACGAGCAGTACTTC,CASSPPGGSPYEQYF
TRBV24-1,.,many,TRBJ2-1,TGTGCCACCAGTGATTTGGAGCTCAATGAGCAGTTCTTC,CATSDLELNEQFF
TRBV18,TRBD1,many,TRBJ2-7,TGTGCCAGCTCACCGACAGGGACGGGGGAGCAGTACTTC,CASSPTGTGEQYF
TRBV15,.,many,TRBJ1-1,TGTGCCACCAGCAGAGAGTCCAGGCTGAACACTGAAGCTTTCTTT,CATSRESRLNTEAFF
TRBV6-5,.,medium-sized,TRBJ2-7,TGTGCCAGTAAGGGGACTTCTGGCGAGCAGTACTTC,CASKGTSGEQYF
TRBV25-1,.,many,TRBJ2-3,TGTGCCAGCACCATGAAGGGGCAGGGCACAGATACGCAGTATTTT,CASTMKGQGTDTQYF
TRBV7-9,.,many,TRBJ1-3,TGTGCCAGCAGCTTACCCAACGGGGGAACTGGAAACACCATATATTTT,CASSLPNGGTGNTIYF
TRBV11-3,TRBD2,many,TRBJ2-3,TGTGCCAGCAGCCGGAATAGCGGGAGAGGCACAGATACGCAGTATTTT,CASSRNSGRGTDTQYF
TRBV2,.,many,TRBJ2-7,TGTGCCAGCAGAACGATGGGGGAGCAGTACTTC,CASRTMGEQYF
TRBV20-1,.,many,TRBJ2-5,TGCAGTGCTCACTGGACCCCTGGCGAGACCCAGTACTTC,CSAHWTPGETQYF
TRBV5-1,TRBD1,many,TRBJ1-6,TGCGCCAGCAGCTATAGGACAGGGGATTCACCCCTCCACTTT,CASSYRTGDSPLHF
TRBV11-1,.,once,TRBJ2-7,TGTGCCAGCAGCTTAGGGGTCAGAGTCTACGAGCAGTACTTC,CASSLGVRVYEQYF
TRBV6-1,.,many,TRBJ2-5,TGTGCCAGTATCTCAGGGCTGTACCAAGAGACCCAGTACTTC,CASISGLYQETQYF